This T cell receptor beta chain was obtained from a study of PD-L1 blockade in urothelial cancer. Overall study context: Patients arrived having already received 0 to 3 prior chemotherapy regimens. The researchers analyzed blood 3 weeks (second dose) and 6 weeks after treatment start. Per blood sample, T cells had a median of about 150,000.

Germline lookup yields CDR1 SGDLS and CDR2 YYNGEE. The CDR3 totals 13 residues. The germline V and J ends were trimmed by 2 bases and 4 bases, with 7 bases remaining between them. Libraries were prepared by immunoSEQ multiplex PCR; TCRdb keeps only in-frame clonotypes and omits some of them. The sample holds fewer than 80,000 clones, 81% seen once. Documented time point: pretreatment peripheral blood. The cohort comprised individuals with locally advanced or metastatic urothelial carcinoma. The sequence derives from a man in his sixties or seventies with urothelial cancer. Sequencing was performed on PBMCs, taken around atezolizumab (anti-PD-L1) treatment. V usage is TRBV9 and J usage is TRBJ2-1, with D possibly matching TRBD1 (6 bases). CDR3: CASSVGQYNEQFF. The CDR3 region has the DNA TGTGCCAGCAGCGTTGGACAGTACAATGAGCAGTTCTTC.